This T cell receptor beta chain comes out of a study of T cell clones after liver transplantation. Study-wide context: Draws occurred before transplant, before withdrawal, and after complete or failed withdrawal. Study results and limitations: In two subjects, few donor cells limited the measurable donor-reactive repertoire.

The CDR3 length is 17 residues. The V gene's germline CDR1 is SGHDT and CDR2 YYEEEE. J lost 2 bases, V lost 0 bases, and 8 bases had no gene match. Measured with immunoSEQ multiplex PCR; TCRdb has only the in-frame clones, and not every one. The data contain around 110,000 clones, roughly nine tenths of them singletons. In regard to this clone: Its antigen is currently unknown.

The clonotype comes from a human patient who received a liver transplant. Some T cells may be the graft donor's. The chain is built from TRBV5-6 and TRBJ2-3; TRBD2 agrees at 8 bases. Sequenced material: CD4+ T cells from blood, taken 12 months after liver transplant. Written as DNA, the CDR3 is TGTGCCAGCAGCTTGGGAGGGACTAGTATACTCACAGATACGCAGTATTTT. This encodes CASSLGGTSILTDTQYF.